This T cell receptor (beta chain) emerged from a study of blood T cell repertoires in COVID-19. Study details: Sites in the United States, Italy and Spain provided acute and convalescent COVID-19 samples.

V was pared by 0 bases and J by 5 bases, with 18 bases between. CDR1 and CDR2 (germline): SGHDT, YYEEEE. The CDR3 has 16 amino acids. Cohorts were assigned according to the clinical history that participants reported. Two negative PCRs, clearance, or symptom resolution had been documented for recovered Cohort 3 donors. Profiled with immunoSEQ multiplex PCR; TCRdb holds only in-frame clones, not every one. In the table there are almost 500,000 clones, approximately 91% of which are singletons. The rearrangement links TRBV5-6 to TRBJ2-7; no definite D call. This clonotype was sampled from a woman aged 55-69 years who had recovered from COVID-19. What was sequenced was PBMCs or T cells enriched from blood (not recorded which). CDR3 in amino acids: CASSLDQWAYPNEQYF. The CDR3 DNA is TGTGCCAGCAGCTTGGACCAGTGGGCTTATCCCAACGAGCAGTACTTC.